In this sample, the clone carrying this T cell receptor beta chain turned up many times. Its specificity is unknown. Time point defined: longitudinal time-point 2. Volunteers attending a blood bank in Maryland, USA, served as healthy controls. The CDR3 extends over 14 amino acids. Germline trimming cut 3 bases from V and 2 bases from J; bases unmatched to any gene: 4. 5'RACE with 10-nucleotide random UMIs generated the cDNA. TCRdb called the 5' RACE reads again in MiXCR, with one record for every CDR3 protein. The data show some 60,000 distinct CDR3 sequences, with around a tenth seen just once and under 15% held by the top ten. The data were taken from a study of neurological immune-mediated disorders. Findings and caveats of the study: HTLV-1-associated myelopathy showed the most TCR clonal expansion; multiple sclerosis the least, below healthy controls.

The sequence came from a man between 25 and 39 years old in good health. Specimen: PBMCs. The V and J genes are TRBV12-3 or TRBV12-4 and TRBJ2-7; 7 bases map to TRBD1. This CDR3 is CASSLGQRTYEQYF. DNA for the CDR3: TGTGCCAGCAGTTTGGGACAGCGGACCTACGAGCAGTACTTC.